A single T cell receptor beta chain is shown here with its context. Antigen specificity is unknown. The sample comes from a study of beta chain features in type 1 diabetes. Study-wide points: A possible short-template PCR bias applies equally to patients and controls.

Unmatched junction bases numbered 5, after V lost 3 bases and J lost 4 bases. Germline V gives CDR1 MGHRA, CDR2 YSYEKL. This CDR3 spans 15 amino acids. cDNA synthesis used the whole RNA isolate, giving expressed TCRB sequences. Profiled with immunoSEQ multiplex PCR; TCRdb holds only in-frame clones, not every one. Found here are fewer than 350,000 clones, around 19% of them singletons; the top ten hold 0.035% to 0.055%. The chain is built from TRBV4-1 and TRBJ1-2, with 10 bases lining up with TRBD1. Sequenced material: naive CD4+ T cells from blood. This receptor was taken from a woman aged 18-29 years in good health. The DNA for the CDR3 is TGCGCCAGCAGCCATCAGGACAGGGGGGCCTATGGCTACACCTTC. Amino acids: CASSHQDRGAYGYTF.